This passage covers 20 T cell receptor beta chains from one sample sequenced in a study of blood T cell repertoires in COVID-19. TCRdb's copy holds only in-frame clones and misses some; the assay was immunoSEQ multiplex PCR. The sample holds tens of thousands of clones, around 89% seen once. Specimen: peripheral blood. The source is a woman aged 55-69 years with acute or convalescent COVID-19.

This chain uses TRBV5-6 with TRBJ1-3; D is ambiguous. Trimming shortened V by 3 bases and J by 8 bases, and 9 bases separated the two germline ends. CDR3 size: 12 residues. Germline V lookup: CDR1 SGHDT, CDR2 YYEEEE. CDR3 region: CASSYYRDTIYF. The CDR3 nucleotides are TGTGCCAGCAGCTACTACCGGGACACCATATATTTT.

The chain employs TRBV5-6 and TRBJ1-1; D uncertain. The CDR3 spans 12 residues. Germline CDR1 reads SGHDT; CDR2 reads YYEEEE. Trimming shortened V by 4 bases and J by 1 base, and 5 bases separated the two germline ends. CDR3 DNA: TGTGCCAGCAGCCTCTGGAACACTGAAGCTTTCTTT. Residues: CASSLWNTEAFF.

This clone has only one observation. The chain is built from TRBV5-1 and TRBJ1-4; no clear D gene. Trimming took off 4 bases at V and 0 bases at J, with 10 bases between the two ends. CDR3 length: 15 residues. Germline V gives CDR1 SGHRS, CDR2 YFSETQ. The CDR3 DNA sequence: TGCGCCAGCAGCCTAGGAGGCCCAACTAATGAAAAACTGTTTTTT. Translation gives CASSLGGPTNEKLFF. The full variable domain, its missing parts supplied by reference TRBV5-1 and TRBJ1-4, is KAGVTQTPRYLIKTRGQQVTLSCSPISGHRSVSWYQQTPGQGLQFLFEYFSETQRNKGNFPGRFSGRQFSNSRSEMNVSTLELGDSALYLCASSLGGPTNEKLFFGSGTQLSVL.

The rearrangement joins TRBV19 to TRBJ2-3, with D maybe TRBD1 (5 bases). In germline, CDR1 is LNHDA, CDR2 SQIVND (reference sequence). V was shortened by 6 bases and J by 3 bases, with 13 bases between the two germline ends. This CDR3 region has 14 residues. The CDR3 sequence: CASSQEKGTDTQYF. The CDR3 DNA sequence: TGTGCCAGTAGCCAAGAAAAGGGGACAGATACGCAGTATTTT.

This clone was seen only once. V and J are TRBV15 and TRBJ2-3; D possibly uses TRBD1 or TRBD2 (7 bases each). There are 15 residues in the CDR3. Trimming stripped 7 bases from V and 4 bases from J, with 18 bases between. CDR1 and CDR2 (germline): LNHNV, YYDKDF (reference sequence). The CDR3: CATTRGGTGADTQYF. CDR3 nucleotides: TGTGCCACCACCAGGGGGGGGACGGGGGCAGATACGCAGTATTTT.

On this clone itself: The junction shows a germline mismatch at one end, possibly a read error. The gene calls are TRBV11-2 and TRBJ2-5; TRBD1 agrees at 9 bases. The CDR3 runs 13 residues. CDR1 and CDR2 from the germline V gene are SGHAT and FQNNGV. Written as DNA, the CDR3 is TGTGCCAGCAGCTTAGATACGAGACAGGGGGTACACTTC. This codes for CASSLDTRQGVHF.

The CDR3 sequence is CASSHRGTGNTIYF. CDR3 in DNA: TGTGCCAGCAGCCATCGAGGAACTGGAAACACCATATATTTT. The J gene is TRBJ1-3, the V gene TRBV3-1 (or the pseudogene TRBV3-2), with no clear D. This CDR3 is built from 14 residues. CDR1 LGHDT and CDR2 YNNKEL come from the germline V gene (reference sequence). V lost 3 bases to trimming and J lost 2 bases, with 8 bases between them.

The rearrangement joins TRBV5-1 to TRBJ2-1; D unresolved. CDR1 SGHRS and CDR2 YFSETQ come from the germline V gene. Trimming cost V 0 bases and J 4 bases, with 5 bases left between them. The CDR3 extends over 13 amino acids. The chain's CDR3 is CASSLGPYNEQFF. CDR3 DNA: TGCGCCAGCAGCTTGGGGCCGTACAATGAGCAGTTCTTC.

The J gene is TRBJ2-1, the V gene TRBV15; D is ambiguous. Germline CDR1 reads LNHNV; CDR2 reads YYDKDF (reference sequence). Trimming cost V 3 bases and J 8 bases, with 14 bases left between them. This CDR3 spans 14 amino acids. The CDR3 protein is CATSSYTYAHEQFF. CDR3 in DNA: TGTGCCACCAGCAGTTACACGTACGCCCATGAGCAGTTCTTC.

The table lists this clone with a count of one. V usage is TRBV7-9 and J usage is TRBJ1-5, with a weak D call TRBD1 (5 bases). CDR1 and CDR2 from the germline V gene are SEHNR and FQNEAQ (reference sequence). CDR3 length: 14 residues. V lost 1 base, J lost 4 bases, and 8 bases lay in between. CDR3 in amino acids: CASSLVGDNQPQHF. CDR3 sequence (DNA): TGTGCCAGCAGCTTAGTAGGGGATAATCAGCCCCAGCATTTT. The variable domain in full, completed from reference TRBV7-9 and TRBJ1-5, reads DTGVSQNPRHKITKRGQNVTFRCDPISEHNRLYWYRQTLGQGPEFLTYFQNEAQLEKSRLLSDRFSAERPKGSFSTLEIQRTEQGDSAMYLCASSLVGDNQPQHFGDGTRLSIL.

V usage is TRBV9 and J usage is TRBJ2-3, with 8 bases that match TRBD2. In germline, CDR1 is SGDLS, CDR2 YYNGEE. V shed 4 bases and J 3 bases; nucleotides not matched to a gene: 13. This CDR3 spans 17 amino acids. Here the CDR3 DNA reads TGTGCCAGCAGCACCCGGGGGGGCGGGACGGGAACAGATACGCAGTATTTT. Amino acid sequence: CASSTRGGGTGTDTQYF.

The rearrangement uses TRBV6-5 and TRBJ1-3; D not resolved. The CDR3 runs 15 residues. Germline V gene sequence: CDR1 MNHEY, CDR2 SVGAGI. The V end lost 0 bases, the J end lost 0 bases, and 6 bases lay between the germline ends. The DNA for the CDR3 is TGTGCCAGCAGTTACTCGTCTGTCTCTGGAAACACCATATATTTT. This translates into CASSYSSVSGNTIYF.

The rearrangement uses TRBV19 and TRBJ1-2; D uncertain. The CDR3 length is 13 residues. The V gene lost 5 bases and the J gene lost 5 bases, with 12 bases spanning the gap. Germline-derived CDR1 and CDR2 are LNHDA and SQIVND (reference sequence). The CDR3 protein is CASSVQSGYGYTF. Written as DNA, the CDR3 is TGTGCCAGTAGTGTCCAGTCCGGGTATGGCTACACCTTC.

J is TRBJ1-3 and V is TRBV6-5, with D unclear. The CDR3 sequence is 14 residues long. Trimming left V 8 bases short and J 0 bases short, with 11 bases between. The germline gives CDR1 MNHEY, CDR2 SVGAGI. The CDR3 region has the DNA TGTGCCAGCGCATCGAGTAGCTCTGGAAACACCATATATTTT. As protein: CASASSSSGNTIYF.

The V gene is TRBV7-8, the J gene TRBJ1-3; 9 bases align to TRBD1. Losses at the gene ends were 5 bases for V and 3 bases for J; bases not matched to a gene: 11. Germline CDR1 reads SGHVS; CDR2 reads FQNEAQ. This CDR3 spans 17 amino acids. The CDR3 DNA sequence: TGTGCCAGCAGCCCCCCTTACCGGGACAGGGATGGAAACACCATATATTTT. Translation: CASSPPYRDRDGNTIYF.

V usage is TRBV28 and J usage is TRBJ1-2; 10 bases agree with TRBD1. Unmatched junction bases numbered 13, after V lost 8 bases and J lost 7 bases. Germline values: CDR1 MDHEN, CDR2 SYDVKM. The CDR3 has 15 residues. The CDR3 protein is CASQTSWDRGGGYTF. The CDR3 coding sequence is TGTGCCAGCCAAACCAGCTGGGACAGGGGTGGTGGCTACACCTTC.

The gene calls are TRBV7-3 and TRBJ1-3, with TRBD1 identical over 7 bases. Germline V gene data show CDR1 as SGHTA and CDR2 as FQGTGA. CDR3 length equals 18 residues. V was pared by 5 bases and J by 1 base, with 14 bases of the junction left unmatched. CDR3 bases: TGTGCCAGCAGCGCAGACAGGGATGGTCGGCAATCTGGAAACACCATATATTTT. It codes for CASSADRDGRQSGNTIYF.

This clone was counted once. The chain combines TRBV4-3 with TRBJ1-1, with D unresolved. The germline V gene encodes CDR1 LGHNA and CDR2 YSLEER. V was trimmed by 4 bases and J by 5 bases, leaving 17 bases between them. The CDR3 runs 15 residues. The CDR3 here is CASSPSRVGKTEAFF. In DNA, the CDR3 is TGCGCCAGCAGCCCCTCCCGGGTCGGGAAGACTGAAGCTTTCTTT.

The chain recombines TRBV7-2 with TRBJ2-3; D is undetermined. The CDR3 contains 16 residues. The V end was cut by 2 bases, the J end by 2 bases, with 14 bases between. Per germline, CDR1 SGHTA and CDR2 FQGNSA. This chain's CDR3 is CASSLMSGQATDTQYF. The CDR3, as DNA: TGTGCCAGCAGCTTAATGAGTGGGCAGGCCACAGATACGCAGTATTTT.

This clone occurred once. The V and J genes are TRBV5-4 and TRBJ1-3, with a weak D call TRBD1 (6 bases). The CDR3 spans 16 residues. Germline V gives CDR1 SGHNT, CDR2 YYREEE (reference sequence). Trimming shortened V by 0 bases and J by 4 bases, and 14 bases separated the two germline ends. The CDR3 loop reads CASSLGQGTAGNTIYF. The CDR3 DNA follows: TGTGCCAGCAGCTTGGGGCAGGGGACGGCGGGAAACACCATATATTTT.